Below, 4 T cell receptor beta chains from the same sample are listed, as sequenced in a study of Graves' ophthalmopathy and Graves' hyperthyroidism. From RNA, the CDR3 regions of TCR beta chains were amplified and sequenced. HTBI primers served in a first-round RT-PCR, which a second-round multiplex PCR followed. TCRdb re-analysed the multiplex PCR reads in MiXCR, keeping a single row per CDR3 protein. The sample holds a few hundred thousand distinct CDR3 sequences, 17% seen once. The sequencing input was peripheral blood. The source of these receptors is an adult man with Graves' ophthalmopathy.

This clonotype was counted many times. The V call is TRBV5-6, the J call TRBJ1-2; D remains unclear. The CDR3 consists of 13 residues. The germline V and J ends were trimmed by 2 bases and 0 bases, with 5 bases remaining between them. The germline gives CDR1 SGHDT, CDR2 YYEEEE. CDR3 in DNA: TGTGCCAGCAGCTTTTCATCTAACTATGGCTACACCTTC. Its translation: CASSFSSNYGYTF.

This clonotype showed up many times. The gene calls are TRBV9 and TRBJ1-1; TRBD1 might be the D (5 bases). The germline V and J ends were trimmed by 6 bases and 0 bases, with 12 bases remaining between them. Germline values: CDR1 SGDLS, CDR2 YYNGEE. CDR3 size: 14 residues. CDR3 sequence (DNA): TGTGCCAGCACCCCGGGACCCGTGAACACTGAAGCTTTCTTT. This codes for CASTPGPVNTEAFF.

The count of this clonotype is one. The rearrangement links TRBV25-1 to TRBJ2-7, with D perhaps matching TRBD1 (5 bases). Trimming took off 4 bases at V and 0 bases at J, with 7 bases between the two ends. The CDR3 consists of 13 residues. CDR1 is MGHDK and CDR2 is SYGVNS in the germline V gene. This CDR3 is CASSVQGSYEQYF. The DNA of the CDR3 is TGTGCCAGCAGTGTGCAGGGCTCCTACGAGCAGTACTTC.

This clonotype appeared many times. This rearrangement joins TRBV6-5 to TRBJ2-7; 8 bases match TRBD2. CDR3 size: 13 residues. The J segment lost 5 bases and the V segment lost 11 bases, leaving 11 bases of the junction unmatched. The germline V gene has CDR1 MNHEY and CDR2 SVGAGI. The CDR3 region is CALERREADEQYF. The CDR3 DNA sequence: TGTGCCCTTGAACGGCGGGAGGCGGACGAGCAGTACTTC.